Following are 30 T cell receptor beta chains from one sample sequenced in a study of metastatic and nonmetastatic thyroid tumors (TCRdb year 2020). No patient had received any treatment before thyroid surgery. The method behind the library was PCR. Sequencing took place on an Illumina HiSeq 4000. The public sequencing data were trimmed at Q25 with fastp and processed into clonotypes with MiXCR by TCRdb, which kept only in-frame beta chains. In all, the sample holds around 20,000 clones, and roughly 15% of those were seen once. The biggest ten clones account for under 20% of the sample. The sequenced sample consisted of blood. The origin of the receptors is a male donor with papillary thyroid cancer or a benign thyroid nodule (not recorded which). Some clones in this sample may be carry-over from other donors' samples.

This clone was seen just once. A much larger clone differs from this one at a single base, so this may be a read error. V and J are TRBV30 and TRBJ2-4; D perhaps matches TRBD2 (6 bases). From germline, CDR1 is GTSNPN and CDR2 SVGIG (reference sequence). The CDR3 extends over 17 amino acids. In DNA, the CDR3 is TGTGTCTGGAGTGTACGGATCGGGAAACTAGCCAAAAGCATTCAGTACTTC. Encoded protein: CVWSVRIGKLAKSIQYF.

This clone was seen at least ten times. The gene calls are TRBV7-2 and TRBJ2-1; the D gene is possibly TRBD1 (5 bases). Germline lookup yields CDR1 SGHTA and CDR2 FQGNSA. Trimming left V 3 bases short and J 6 bases short, with 6 bases between. This CDR3 contains 12 residues. CDR3 DNA sequence: TGTGCCAGCAGCTTGGACATCAATGAGCAGTTCTTC. Its translation is CASSLDINEQFF. Variable domain in full (rest from reference TRBV7-2 and TRBJ2-1): GAGVSQSPSNKVTEKGKDVELRCDPISGHTALYWYRQSLGQGLEFLIYFQGNSAPDKSGLPSDRFSAERTGGSVSTLTIQRTQQEDSAVYLCASSLDINEQFFGPGTRLTVL.

This clone was recorded once. A much larger clone differs by one base, so this may be a read error. Other nucleotide sequences from this sample produce the same CDR3. The V gene is TRBV7-9, the J gene TRBJ1-1; D ambiguous. From germline, CDR1 is SEHNR and CDR2 FQNEAQ (reference sequence). V dropped 8 bases and J dropped 4 bases, with 20 bases sitting between them. The CDR3 covers 15 residues. The CDR3 nucleotides are TGTGCCAGCTGCTCCGGATCGAGGTGTGTCACTGAAGCTTTCTTT. Translated: CASCSGSRCVTEAFF.

This clone was found many times. J is TRBJ2-2 and V is TRBV20-1; D is undetermined. The germline V and J ends were trimmed by 0 bases and 2 bases, with 10 bases remaining between them. CDR3 length equals 15 residues. Germline V CDR1 and CDR2: DFQATT, SNEGSKA (reference sequence). The DNA for the CDR3 is TGCAGTGCTAGAGATGCCGGGCATAACACCGGGGAGCTGTTTTTT. Residues: CSARDAGHNTGELFF.

This clone was counted ten times or more. V usage is TRBV7-9 and J usage is TRBJ2-2; TRBD2 matches at 12 bases. CDR3 length: 15 amino acids. Germline trimming cut 5 bases from V and 5 bases from J; bases unmatched to any gene: 3. The germline gives CDR1 SEHNR, CDR2 FQNEAQ (reference sequence). The CDR3 DNA reads as TGTGCCAGCAGCCGAGGACTAGCGGGAACCGGGGAGCTGTTTTTT. Protein sequence: CASSRGLAGTGELFF.

This clone was recorded many times. The chain uses TRBV10-1 and TRBJ2-2; weak D call: TRBD1 (5 bases). Trimming took off 3 bases at V and 3 bases at J, with 11 bases between the two ends. Germline loops: CDR1 WNHNN, CDR2 SYGVQD (reference sequence). The length of the CDR3 is 15 residues. CDR3 sequence: CASSEQATDTGELFF. In DNA form, the CDR3 reads TGCGCCAGCAGTGAACAGGCCACCGACACCGGGGAGCTGTTTTTT.

This clone was seen ten or more times. CDR3 nucleotides: TGTGCCAGCAGTGATAGCGAAGGGGAGGTTATAGATGAGCAGTTCTTC. It specifies CASSDSEGEVIDEQFF. The chain is built from TRBV2 and TRBJ2-1; a weak D match, TRBD2 (6 bases). The germline V gene encodes CDR1 SNHLY and CDR2 FYNNEI. Trimming stripped 3 bases from V and 8 bases from J, with 20 bases between. The CDR3 is 16 residues long.

This clone was seen many times. The J gene is TRBJ2-3, the V gene TRBV4-2; tentative D call: TRBD2 (6 bases). V was cut by 3 bases and J by 6 bases, with 7 bases left in between. Germline CDR1 reads LGHNA; CDR2 reads YNFKEQ. CDR3 length: 12 amino acids. The CDR3 nucleotides are TGTGCCAGCAGCCAGACTAGGGATACGCAGTATTTT. This gives the protein CASSQTRDTQYF.

This clone has ten or more counts. The V call is TRBV7-3, the J call TRBJ2-7; 7 bases align to TRBD1. This CDR3 contains 13 residues. Germline V lookup: CDR1 SGHTA, CDR2 FQGTGA. Trimming removed 2 bases from V and 5 bases from J; junction bases left unmatched: 3. The CDR3 sequence: CASSLDRANEQYF. The CDR3 DNA sequence: TGTGCCAGCAGCTTAGACAGGGCCAACGAGCAGTACTTC.

This clone was recorded many times. The gene calls are TRBV19 and TRBJ1-5; D not resolved. The CDR3 runs 15 residues. In germline, CDR1 is LNHDA, CDR2 SQIVND (reference sequence). Trimming removed 3 bases from V and 0 bases from J, with 9 bases in between. The CDR3 nucleotides are TGTGCCAGTAGTATGGGCCGTTATAGCAATCAGCCCCAGCATTTT. Amino acid sequence: CASSMGRYSNQPQHF.

This clone counts as medium-sized. The chain combines TRBV6-1 with TRBJ1-1; D call uncertain. Germline CDR1 MNHNS, CDR2 SASEGT. V lost 7 bases to trimming and J lost 1 base, with 10 bases between them. The CDR3 runs to 13 residues. The CDR3 sequence is CASTLAENTEAFF. CDR3 nucleotide sequence: TGTGCCAGCACCTTGGCAGAGAACACTGAAGCTTTCTTT.

This clone is deemed medium-sized. V and J are TRBV13 and TRBJ2-6; D is ambiguous. The CDR3 is 18 amino acids. Germline CDR1 reads PRHDT; CDR2 reads FYEKMQ (reference sequence). Deletions cut 1 base from V and 1 base from J, with 14 bases between. In DNA, the CDR3 is TGTGCCAGCAGCTTAGCGGTTAACCTTCGGTCTGGGGCCAACGTCCTGACTTTC. Translated, it gives CASSLAVNLRSGANVLTF.

This clone ranks as medium-sized. The J gene is TRBJ2-1, the V gene TRBV4-3; tentative D call: TRBD1 (5 bases). Germline assignment: CDR1 LGHNA and CDR2 YSLEER. The CDR3 is made up of 14 amino acids. Trimming took off 0 bases at V and 5 bases at J, with 8 bases between the two ends. For the CDR3, the DNA is TGCGCCAGCAGCCAAGAAGACAGTAACAATGAGCAGTTCTTC. This codes for CASSQEDSNNEQFF.

By sample share, this clone is medium-sized (0.01 to 0.1%). V and J are TRBV4-1 and TRBJ1-5; D might be TRBD1 (6 bases). Trimming took 1 base from V and 3 from J, leaving 16 bases between them. This CDR3 spans 17 amino acids. Germline V gene lookup returns CDR1 MGHRA and CDR2 YSYEKL. CDR3 nucleotides: TGCGCCAGCAGCCAAGGGGTGTTGGGGGGGCTCAATCAGCCCCAGCATTTT. As protein: CASSQGVLGGLNQPQHF.

The chain links TRBV27 to TRBJ1-6, with D unclear. Germline V gene sequence: CDR1 MNHEY, CDR2 SMNVEV (reference sequence). V was cut by 4 bases and J by 8 bases, with 15 bases left in between. The CDR3 runs 15 residues. DNA for the CDR3: TGTGCCAGCAGTTCACCTACACCTTTTGATTCACCCCTCCACTTT. This codes for CASSSPTPFDSPLHF.

As regards this clone: A read error may account for a junction end that differs from germline. The chain uses TRBV27 and TRBJ2-7; TRBD2 matches at 10 bases. Germline V gene lookup returns CDR1 MNHEY and CDR2 SMNVEV (reference sequence). The CDR3 contains 15 residues. In nucleotides, the CDR3 is TGTGCCATCAGTTTAATGTCTAGCGGGAGCTACGAGCAGTACTTC. It translates to CAISLMSSGSYEQYF.

This clone was observed many times. The chain recombines TRBV6-1 with TRBJ2-3; tentative D call: TRBD1 (5 bases). CDR1 is MNHNS and CDR2 is SASEGT in the germline V gene. The V end was cut by 1 base, the J end by 5 bases, with 10 bases between. CDR3 size: 14 residues. The CDR3 sequence: CASSEVAGLDTQYF. The CDR3 DNA reads TGTGCCAGCAGTGAAGTGGCAGGGTTAGATACGCAGTATTTT.

In its sample, this clone was seen a few times. V and J are TRBV15 and TRBJ2-7, with D perhaps given as TRBD1 or TRBD2 (5 bases each). The CDR3 consists of 14 residues. Germline assignment: CDR1 LNHNV and CDR2 YYDKDF (reference sequence). V was trimmed by 5 bases and J by 0 bases, leaving 11 bases between them. As DNA, the CDR3 is TGTGCCACCAGCGAGGGGCGAATCTCCTACGAGCAGTACTTC. It yields the protein CATSEGRISYEQYF.

This clone was detected a few times. The chain links TRBV27 to TRBJ2-7; 7 bases fit TRBD1. This CDR3 spans 15 amino acids. Unmatched junction bases numbered 14, after V lost 10 bases and J lost 2 bases. CDR1 and CDR2 from the germline V gene are MNHEY and SMNVEV (reference sequence). CDR3 DNA: TGTGCCACCGGCAAACCAGGGACAGCCGCCTACGAGCAGTACTTC. This sequence encodes CATGKPGTAAYEQYF.

This clone was seen more than once but under ten times. V usage is TRBV6-5 and J usage is TRBJ2-3; 13 nucleotides line up with TRBD2. There are 17 residues in the CDR3. J gave up 1 base and V 6 bases, and 7 bases lay outside the gene matches. Germline V CDR1 and CDR2: MNHEY, SVGAGI. CDR3 amino acids: CASRQLAGGTGTDTQYF. Here the CDR3 DNA reads TGTGCCAGCAGACAACTAGCGGGAGGGACTGGCACAGATACGCAGTATTTT.

In the case of this clone: Relative to the germline gene, one junction end is altered; a read error may explain this. The chain recombines TRBV7-8 with TRBJ2-3; D may correspond to TRBD1 or TRBD2 (6 bases each). This CDR3 has 15 amino acids. CDR1 SGHVS and CDR2 FQNEAQ come from the germline V gene. The CDR3 protein is CVSRLGTWGRNTQYF. For the CDR3, the DNA is TGTGTCAGCAGACTAGGGACATGGGGCCGGAATACGCAGTATTTT. Supplemented by reference TRBV7-8 and TRBJ2-3, the full variable domain reads GAGVSQSPRYKVAKRGQDVALRCDPISGHVSLFWYQQALGQGPEFLTYFQNEAQLDKSGLPSDRFFAERPEGSVSTLKIQRTQQEDSAVYLCVSRLGTWGRNTQYFGPGTRLTVL.

The rearrangement joins TRBV11-1 to TRBJ2-7; 11 bases line up with TRBD2. From germline, CDR1 is SGHAT and CDR2 FQDESV (reference sequence). This CDR3 is built from 18 residues. Trimming at V came to 0 bases and at J to 3 bases, leaving 10 bases not matched to a gene. The CDR3 coding sequence is TGTGCCAGCAGCTTAGCGGTGGGGGGGCTAGCGGGAGGCTACGAGCAGTACTTC. Amino acids: CASSLAVGGLAGGYEQYF.

This clone counts as medium-sized (0.01 to 0.1%). V usage is TRBV6-1 and J usage is TRBJ1-5; a weak D match, TRBD1 (6 bases). Trimming left V 5 bases short and J 2 bases short, with 7 bases between. There are 13 residues in the CDR3. Germline values: CDR1 MNHNS, CDR2 SASEGT. The CDR3 protein is CASSWTGNQPQHF. CDR3 nucleotides: TGTGCCAGCAGTTGGACAGGCAATCAGCCCCAGCATTTT.

This clone was detected ten times or more. The rearrangement uses TRBV11-3 and TRBJ2-5, with 13 bases fitting TRBD2. The CDR3 totals 18 residues. Germline V gene lookup returns CDR1 SGHNT and CDR2 YENEEA. V was clipped by 2 bases and J by 7 bases; unmatched bases: 13. CDR3 sequence reads: CASSLSGTSGESVGTQYF. The CDR3 DNA is TGTGCCAGCAGCTTATCCGGGACTAGCGGGGAAAGCGTCGGGACCCAGTACTTC.

V is TRBV28 and J is TRBJ2-3; D may be TRBD2 (6 bases). V was shortened by 6 bases and J by 4 bases, with 17 bases between the two germline ends. The CDR3 covers 15 residues. Germline assignment: CDR1 MDHEN and CDR2 SYDVKM. The CDR3 DNA follows: TGTGCCAGCAGCCGCGGCGGGATGGACGCAGATACGCAGTATTTT. Residues: CASSRGGMDADTQYF.

This clone qualifies as medium-sized. The gene calls are TRBV5-1 and TRBJ2-1; D could derive from TRBD1 or TRBD2 (6 bases each). This CDR3 region has 14 residues. Per the germline V gene, CDR1 is SGHRS and CDR2 is YFSETQ. V was shortened by 4 bases and J by 8 bases, with 16 bases between the two germline ends. The CDR3 sequence: CASSGGGLGDEQFF. The CDR3 nucleotides are TGCGCCAGCAGCGGAGGGGGGCTCGGGGATGAGCAGTTCTTC.

This clone has ten or more counts. CDR3 sequence: CASSLTPGSDQPQHF. The CDR3 coding sequence is TGCGCCAGCAGCTTGACCCCCGGGAGCGATCAGCCCCAGCATTTT. The chain links TRBV5-1 to TRBJ1-5; no clear D. Germline V gene lookup returns CDR1 SGHRS and CDR2 YFSETQ. The CDR3 consists of 15 residues. Trimming took off 1 base at V and 5 bases at J, with 13 bases between the two ends. Combining the CDR3 with reference TRBV5-1 and TRBJ1-5 gives the whole variable domain KAGVTQTPRYLIKTRGQQVTLSCSPISGHRSVSWYQQTPGQGLQFLFEYFSETQRNKGNFPGRFSGRQFSNSRSEMNVSTLELGDSALYLCASSLTPGSDQPQHFGDGTRLSIL.

At least ten counts were recorded for this clone. The V call is TRBV14, the J call TRBJ1-2; TRBD1 might be the D (5 bases). Germline CDR1 reads SGHDN; CDR2 reads FVKESK. This CDR3 contains 13 residues. The V end lost 1 base, the J end lost 3 bases, and 6 bases lay between the germline ends. The CDR3 DNA follows: TGTGCCAGCAGCCAAGCCAGGGACTATGGCTACACCTTC. Its translation: CASSQARDYGYTF.

This clone has at least ten counts. V and J are TRBV2 and TRBJ1-3; the match to TRBD1 covers 8 bases. This CDR3 is 15 amino acids long. Germline CDR1 SNHLY, CDR2 FYNNEI. Trimming removed 6 bases from V and 3 bases from J; junction bases left unmatched: 7. This CDR3 is CASRTQGARGNTIYF. CDR3 in DNA: TGTGCCAGCAGGACCCAGGGGGCGCGTGGAAACACCATATATTTT. Full variable domain (rest looked up from reference TRBV2 and TRBJ1-3): EPEVTQTPSHQVTQMGQEVILRCVPISNHLYFYWYRQILGQKVEFLVSFYNNEISEKSEIFDDQFSVERPDGSNFTLKIRSTKLEDSAMYFCASRTQGARGNTIYFGEGSWLTVV.

This clone was seen many times. The CDR3 sequence is CSARDQSGREWGTQYF. CDR3 coding DNA: TGCAGTGCTAGAGATCAGAGCGGGAGGGAATGGGGGACCCAGTACTTC. V and J are TRBV20-1 and TRBJ2-5; 10 bases map to TRBD2. Germline CDR1 DFQATT, CDR2 SNEGSKA (reference sequence). This CDR3 is 16 amino acids long. Trimming cost V 0 bases and J 7 bases; bases outside gene matches: 11.